This is a list of T cell receptor beta chains from one sample in a study of T-cell reconstitution after alpha-beta-depleted transplantation in children. TCRdb re-analysed the PCR reads in MiXCR, keeping a single row per CDR3 protein. This table holds about 360,000 distinct CDR3 sequences, approximately 12% found once. The starting material was PBMCs, obtained from the stem cell graft. These receptors were obtained from a human donor who donated a stem cell graft to a child with Fanconi anemia. The CDR3 runs from the conserved cysteine through the conserved F or W. Each record gives: clone size, D gene, J gene, V gene, CDR3 protein, CDR3 DNA. The D gene is left open where the match is weak. A clone size is listed for some rows: how often the clone was seen (once, few, many), or a class if it is expanded.

>many|TRBD1|TRBJ2-3|TRBV29-1
CSGGQRETDTQYF
TGCAGCGGGGGACAGCGAGAAACAGATACGCAGTATTTT
>few|TRBD2|TRBJ2-3|TRBV20-1
CSARGVSGGADTQYF
TGCAGTGCTAGAGGGGTTAGCGGGGGGGCAGATACGCAGTATTTT
>-|TRBD2|TRBJ2-1|TRBV11-2
CASSLGTSRTSGGINEQFF
TGTGCCAGCAGCTTAGGGACTTCCCGGACTAGCGGGGGGATTAATGAGCAGTTCTTC
>-|TRBD2|TRBJ2-1|TRBV5-1
CASSLTREAKQVF
TGCGCCAGCAGCTTAACACGGGAGGCCAAGCAGGTCTTC
>medium-sized|TRBD1|TRBJ2-2|TRBV7-9
CASSSRTGVDTGELFF
TGTGCCAGCAGCTCGAGGACAGGGGTGGACACCGGGGAGCTGTTTTTT
>few|TRBD1|TRBJ1-4|TRBV3-1
CASSQETGNQKLFF
TGTGCCAGCAGCCAAGAGACAGGGAATCAAAAACTGTTTTTT
>-|TRBD1|TRBJ2-2|TRBV7-2
CASSSPRTGVSTGELFF
TGTGCCAGCAGCTCGCCACGGACAGGGGTTAGCACCGGGGAGCTGTTTTTT
>few|-|TRBJ1-3|TRBV18
CASSPSAGGNTIYF
TGTGCCAGCTCACCGTCGGCTGGTGGAAACACCATATATTTT
>many|-|TRBJ2-7|TRBV4-2
CASSQLGRPSYEQYF
TGTGCCAGCAGCCAACTAGGGCGCCCCTCCTACGAGCAGTACTTC
>many|-|TRBJ2-1|TRBV20-1
CSARATYSYNEQFF
TGCAGTGCTAGAGCAACTTACAGCTACAATGAGCAGTTCTTC
>few|TRBD1|TRBJ2-3|TRBV7-6
CASSSAGGAPDTQYF
TGTGCCAGCAGTTCCGCAGGGGGCGCGCCAGATACGCAGTATTTT
>few|TRBD1|TRBJ1-2|TRBV6-5
CASSSRHRGGGYTF
TGTGCCAGCAGTTCCCGACACAGGGGAGGTGGCTACACCTTC